One and the same sample provided the 23 T cell receptor beta chains below, sequenced in a study of T cell responses to AZD1222 COVID-19 vaccine. The method was immunoSEQ multiplex PCR; TCRdb's version includes in-frame clones alone and lacks a portion of them. The repertoire holds 140,000 to 150,000 clones, 80% to 95% seen once, with roughly 4% in the top ten. The material sequenced was peripheral blood, taken 28 days after the second AZD1222 dose. These receptors were collected from an adult who received the AZD1222 COVID-19 vaccine.

The chain uses TRBV2 and TRBJ2-7; D possibly matches TRBD1 or TRBD2 (6 bases each). Germline V gene lookup returns CDR1 SNHLY and CDR2 FYNNEI. This CDR3 region has 14 residues. Trimming cost V 3 bases and J 0 bases, with 9 bases left between them. CDR3 sequence (DNA): TGTGCCAGCAGTGACAGGGGACTCTCCTACGAGCAGTACTTC. This translates into CASSDRGLSYEQYF.

The V and J genes are TRBV9 and TRBJ1-2; 8 nucleotides line up with TRBD1. This CDR3 has 14 residues. CDR1 SGDLS and CDR2 YYNGEE come from the germline V gene. Germline trimming cut 0 bases from V and 8 bases from J; bases unmatched to any gene: 6. This chain's CDR3 is CASSVGTGREGYTF. The CDR3 DNA is TGTGCCAGCAGCGTAGGGACAGGGAGAGAAGGCTACACCTTC.

The J gene is TRBJ2-7, the V gene TRBV4-2; a weak D match, TRBD2 (6 bases). The CDR3 runs to 16 residues. The V end was cut by 4 bases, the J end by 1 base, with 17 bases between. Germline values: CDR1 LGHNA, CDR2 YNFKEQ. The CDR3 is CASSPINGRGSYEQYF. Written as DNA, the CDR3 is TGTGCCAGCAGCCCAATAAACGGGAGAGGATCCTACGAGCAGTACTTC.

CDR3 coding DNA: TGTGCCAGTAGTACACCCCCCGGGAGGGCGCCAGTTTTAATGAACACTGAAGCTTTCTTT. Protein: CASSTPPGRAPVLMNTEAFF. This rearrangement joins TRBV19 to TRBJ1-1; the D is unclear. V lost 4 bases and J 0 bases, leaving 27 bases between the germline ends. CDR3 size: 20 residues. Germline values: CDR1 LNHDA, CDR2 SQIVND (reference sequence).

The chain carries TRBV25-1 and TRBJ1-1; D may be TRBD1 (6 bases). Trimming took 8 bases from V and 0 from J, leaving 13 bases between them. The CDR3 consists of 14 residues. Per the germline V gene, CDR1 is MGHDK and CDR2 is SYGVNS. The CDR3 is CASAKGELNTEAFF. CDR3 DNA sequence: TGTGCCAGCGCCAAGGGGGAGCTGAACACTGAAGCTTTCTTT.

The rearrangement links TRBV7-9 to TRBJ1-2; TRBD1 might be the D (5 bases). CDR1 and CDR2 (germline): SEHNR, FQNEAQ (reference sequence). The V and J ends lost 5 bases and 5 bases respectively, with 9 bases between them. CDR3 size: 12 residues. CDR3 residues: CASSPPGYGYTF. As DNA, the CDR3 is TGTGCCAGCAGCCCTCCAGGGTATGGCTACACCTTC.

The V gene is TRBV15, the J gene TRBJ2-7, with TRBD2 matching 8 bases. Per germline, CDR1 LNHNV and CDR2 YYDKDF (reference sequence). V shed 9 bases and J 0 bases; nucleotides not matched to a gene: 4. The CDR3 is 13 residues long. As DNA, the CDR3 is TGTGCCACGGCTAGCGGGCTCTCCTACGAGCAGTACTTC. It yields the protein CATASGLSYEQYF.

The V and J genes are TRBV4-2 and TRBJ2-7; D is possibly TRBD1 or TRBD2 (5 bases each). Trimming pared 0 bases from V and 2 bases from J, leaving 14 bases between. CDR1 is LGHNA, CDR2 YNFKEQ, per germline. The CDR3 runs 16 residues. The CDR3 here is CASSQEGTSSTYEQYF. CDR3 DNA: TGTGCCAGCAGCCAAGAAGGGACGTCTTCCACCTACGAGCAGTACTTC.

The gene calls are TRBV6-6 and TRBJ2-1; D not certain. V shed 8 bases and J shed 0 bases, with 8 bases lying between them. Germline lookup yields CDR1 MNHNY and CDR2 SVGAGI (reference sequence). The CDR3 length is 13 residues. In DNA, the CDR3 is TGTGCCAGCGGGAAGAGCTCCTACAATGAGCAGTTCTTC. Translating gives CASGKSSYNEQFF.

This chain links TRBV10-3 with TRBJ2-7, with 9 bases fitting TRBD2. This CDR3 region has 15 residues. Germline V gene data show CDR1 as ENHRY and CDR2 as SYGVKD. Germline trimming cut 6 bases from V and 5 bases from J; bases unmatched to any gene: 11. As DNA, the CDR3 is TGTGCCATCAGCTACAAGCGGGGGGAAGGAAACGAGCAGTACTTC. Its protein is CAISYKRGEGNEQYF.

The rearrangement links TRBV6-2 or TRBV6-3 to TRBJ2-7; D unresolved. CDR1 MNHEY and CDR2 SVGEGT come from the germline V gene. Trimming cost V 6 bases and J 3 bases, with 6 bases left between them. The CDR3 is 11 amino acids. In DNA, the CDR3 is TGTGCCAGCAGCCCCAACTACGAGCAGTACTTC. It is translated as CASSPNYEQYF.

The V and J genes are TRBV28 and TRBJ1-2, with TRBD1 matching over 7 bases. The CDR3 contains 16 residues. Germline loops: CDR1 MDHEN, CDR2 SYDVKM. J was trimmed by 3 bases and V by 1 base; bases with no gene match: 8. The CDR3 DNA reads as TGTGCCAGCAGTTTATATAAGGGGGCGCAGGACTATGGCTACACCTTC. It specifies CASSLYKGAQDYGYTF.

This clone was counted a few times. The genes are TRBV19 and TRBJ1-5; 8 bases match TRBD1. The CDR3 has 14 amino acids. V lost 7 bases and J lost 7; bases outside the gene matches: 9. Germline lookup yields CDR1 LNHDA and CDR2 SQIVND (reference sequence). CDR3 DNA sequence: TGTGCCAGTAAGAGGACAGGGTACGGGCAGCCCCAGCATTTT. Amino acids: CASKRTGYGQPQHF.

This sequence joins TRBV11-2 and TRBJ2-5; possibly TRBD2 for D (6 bases). Deletions cut 3 bases from V and 5 bases from J, with 10 bases between. The CDR3 is 13 amino acids. Germline CDR1 reads SGHAT; CDR2 reads FQNNGV. CDR3 sequence (DNA): TGTGCCAGCAGCTTGCGGGGCAGGGAGACCCAGTACTTC. It yields the protein CASSLRGRETQYF.

The rearrangement joins TRBV11-3 to TRBJ2-5, with a weak D call TRBD1 (6 bases). The CDR3 length is 15 residues. V was cut by 1 base and J by 5 bases, with 14 bases left in between. Germline-derived CDR1 and CDR2 are SGHNT and YENEEA. The CDR3 protein is CASSLGGLAAETQYF. In DNA, the CDR3 is TGTGCCAGCAGCTTAGGGGGGCTGGCTGCGGAGACCCAGTACTTC.

As DNA, the CDR3 is TGTGCCAGCTCACCCTCACCGGGAGACACTGAAGCTTTCTTT. Encoded protein: CASSPSPGDTEAFF. The chain carries TRBV18 and TRBJ1-1; D uncertain. The CDR3 covers 14 residues. The V and J ends lost 3 bases and 3 bases respectively, with 11 bases between them. Per the germline V gene, CDR1 is KGHSH and CDR2 is LQKENI.

This chain links TRBV18 with TRBJ1-1; D is undetermined. This CDR3 contains 16 residues. The V gene lost 2 bases and the J gene lost 3 bases, with 16 bases spanning the gap. CDR1 and CDR2 (germline): KGHSH, LQKENI. The DNA for the CDR3 is TGTGCCAGCTCACCAGGCGGCACCCCTGGGGACACTGAAGCTTTCTTT. Its translation: CASSPGGTPGDTEAFF.

The rearrangement joins TRBV7-9 to TRBJ2-2; possible D gene TRBD1, 6 bases. Between the trimmed V and J ends, which lost 2 bases and 7 bases, there was a span of 11 bases. Looked up from germline, CDR1 is SEHNR and CDR2 is FQNEAQ (reference sequence). The length of the CDR3 is 14 residues. CDR3 nucleotides: TGTGCCAGCAGCTTAAGTCAGGGGCGCGGGGAGCTGTTTTTT. It yields the protein CASSLSQGRGELFF.

The chain uses TRBV24-1 and TRBJ2-2, with TRBD1 matching over 11 bases. From germline, CDR1 is KGHDR and CDR2 SFDVKD. Unmatched junction bases numbered 2, after V lost 4 bases and J lost 2 bases. CDR3 length: 16 residues. Written as DNA, the CDR3 is TGTGCCACCAGTGACCGGACAGGGGGCAACACCGGGGAGCTGTTTTTT. It translates to CATSDRTGGNTGELFF.

The rearrangement links TRBV15 to TRBJ1-6; 9 nucleotides agree with TRBD1. The trim removed 4 bases at V and 8 bases at J, leaving 3 bases unmatched. The V gene's germline CDR1 is LNHNV and CDR2 YYDKDF (reference sequence). CDR3 length: 14 amino acids. The CDR3, as DNA: TGTGCCACCAGCATAGGACAGGGGTATTCACCCCTCCACTTT. Amino acid sequence: CATSIGQGYSPLHF.

The V gene is TRBV28, the J gene TRBJ2-7; TRBD2 agrees at 7 bases. CDR3 length: 15 residues. V lost 5 bases to trimming and J lost 7 bases; unmatched junction nucleotides: 14. Germline-derived CDR1 and CDR2 are MDHEN and SYDVKM. The CDR3 reads CASSPLGTIPEEQYF. The CDR3 nucleotides are TGTGCCAGCAGTCCACTGGGGACTATCCCCGAGGAGCAGTACTTC.

This clone was counted once. The J gene is TRBJ1-1, the V gene TRBV29-1; D not resolved. The CDR3 is 12 amino acids. CDR1 and CDR2 (germline): SQVTM, ANQGSEA. Trimming shortened V by 1 base and J by 1 base, and 4 bases separated the two germline ends. CDR3: CSVEAENTEAFF. Here the CDR3 DNA reads TGCAGCGTTGAAGCGGAGAACACTGAAGCTTTCTTT.

The count of this clone is one. The chain carries TRBV6-5 and TRBJ1-3, with D perhaps matching TRBD1 (5 bases). Trimming stripped 2 bases from V and 5 bases from J, with 13 bases between. The germline CDR1 and CDR2 sequences are MNHEY and SVGAGI. CDR3 length: 15 amino acids. CDR3 region: CASSYARGGRNTIYF. The CDR3 region has the DNA TGTGCCAGCAGTTACGCGAGGGGAGGAAGAAACACCATATATTTT.